This T cell receptor (beta chain) originates from a study of CD8 T cells in ankylosing spondylitis. Study-level results: As for the disease-linked clones, they showed a CD8+ phenotype and occurred at relatively low frequencies in peripheral blood. It was reported that disease-linked clones were significantly enriched in matched ankylosing spondylitis synovial fluid.

CDR1 and CDR2 from the germline V gene are SEHNR and FQNEAQ (reference sequence). This CDR3 is built from 12 residues. MiXCR was run by TCRdb on the 5' RACE reads, yielding one entry per CDR3 protein. The data show 200,000 to 300,000 distinct CDR3 sequences, with 8.2% seen just once and more than 4% held by the top ten. About this clonotype itself: Its antigen is unidentified. One junction end disagrees with the germline gene, perhaps due to a read error.

Sequenced: blood, either unsorted or a sorted T cell fraction (not recorded which). This chain links TRBV7-9 with TRBJ2-7; either TRBD1 or TRBD2 may supply D (7 bases each). The sequence was collected from a female donor with ankylosing spondylitis or in good health (not recorded which). This CDR3 is CASSQRDSLFHF. Here the CDR3 DNA reads TGTGCCAGCAGCCAGCGGGACAGCCTATTCCACTTC.